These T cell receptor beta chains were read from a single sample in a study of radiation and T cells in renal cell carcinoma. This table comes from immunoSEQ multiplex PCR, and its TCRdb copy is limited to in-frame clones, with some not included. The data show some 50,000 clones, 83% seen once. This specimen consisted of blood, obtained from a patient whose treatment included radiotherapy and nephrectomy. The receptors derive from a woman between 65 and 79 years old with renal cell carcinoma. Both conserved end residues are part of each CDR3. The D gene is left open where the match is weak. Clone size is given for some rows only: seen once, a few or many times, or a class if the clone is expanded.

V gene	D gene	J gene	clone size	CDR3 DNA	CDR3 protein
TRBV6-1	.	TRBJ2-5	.	TGTGCCAGCAGTGAAGACTCGGGGGACTGGGAGACCCAGTACTTC	CASSEDSGDWETQYF
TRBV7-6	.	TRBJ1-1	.	TGTGCCAGCAGCTTAGAGGGTAGCACTGAAGCTTTCTTT	CASSLEGSTEAFF
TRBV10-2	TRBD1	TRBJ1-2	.	TGCGCCAGCAACGGACAGGGGGCGGCCTATGGCTACACCTTC	CASNGQGAAYGYTF
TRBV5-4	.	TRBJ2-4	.	TGTGCCAGCAGCTTACAGGGATCCAAAAACATTCAGTACTTC	CASSLQGSKNIQYF
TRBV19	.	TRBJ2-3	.	TGTGCCAGTAGTATAAGGAACACAGATACGCAGTATTTT	CASSIRNTDTQYF
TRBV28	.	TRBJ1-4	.	TGTGCCAGTCCGCGGGGGAAGGCAACTAATGAAAAACTGTTTTTT	CASPRGKATNEKLFF
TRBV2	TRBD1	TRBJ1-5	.	TGTGCCAGCAGTGTGGAACAGGGGCGGCATCAGCCCCAGCATTTT	CASSVEQGRHQPQHF
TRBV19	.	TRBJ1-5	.	TGTGCCAGTAGTATCCAGAGCAATCAGCCCCAGCATTTT	CASSIQSNQPQHF
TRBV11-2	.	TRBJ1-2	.	TGTGCCAGCGGCAGGGAGGGGTATGGCTACACCTTC	CASGREGYGYTF
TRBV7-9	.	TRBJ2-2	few	TGTGCCAGCAGCTCCTCAAGGTTTGGGACTCAGAACACCGGGGAGCTGTTTTTT	CASSSSRFGTQNTGELFF
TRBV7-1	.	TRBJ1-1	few	TGTGCCAGCAGCTTGGCCGACGGTGAAGCTTTCTTT	CASSLADGEAFF
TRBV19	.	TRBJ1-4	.	TGTGCCAGTAGTACGGGACACTTAGACGAAAAACTGTTTTTT	CASSTGHLDEKLFF
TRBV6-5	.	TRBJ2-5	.	TGTGCCAGCACCCCCTCCCGGGGGTGGCAAGAGACCCAGTACTTC	CASTPSRGWQETQYF
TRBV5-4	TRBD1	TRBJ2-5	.	TGTGCCAGCAGCCAGGGACAGGGGGTTGAGACCCAGTACTTC	CASSQGQGVETQYF
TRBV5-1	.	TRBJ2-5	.	TGCGCCAGCAGCTTGACAGGGGAGGGCCAAGAGACCCAGTACTTC	CASSLTGEGQETQYF
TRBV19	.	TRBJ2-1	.	TGTGCCAGTAGTGTAGGGGTGACATTCAATGAGCAGTTCTTC	CASSVGVTFNEQFF
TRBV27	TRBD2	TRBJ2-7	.	TGTGCCAGCAGTCCTGGGGATTCTAGCGGGGGAGGGTACGAGCAGTACTTC	CASSPGDSSGGGYEQYF
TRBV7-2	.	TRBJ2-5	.	TGTGCCAGCAGCTTAGCGCAGAGGGAGACCCAGTACTTC	CASSLAQRETQYF
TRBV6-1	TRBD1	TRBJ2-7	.	TGTGCCAGCAGTGAAATTCAGGGGGCCTTCTACGAGCAGTACTTC	CASSEIQGAFYEQYF
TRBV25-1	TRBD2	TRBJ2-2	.	TGTGCCAGCAGTGAAAAGGGGCTAGCGGGAGGGCGGACCGGGGAGCTGTTTTTT	CASSEKGLAGGRTGELFF
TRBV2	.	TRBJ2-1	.	TGTGCCAGCAGTGACGGAGGCCCCGTCAATGAGCAGTTCTTC	CASSDGGPVNEQFF
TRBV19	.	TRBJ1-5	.	TGTGCCAGTAGTGGGGGGGGGTCCGTTAGCAATCAGCCCCAGCATTTT	CASSGGGSVSNQPQHF
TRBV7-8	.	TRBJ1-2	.	TGTGCCAGCAGCTTGAGCTCCTTAGGGGCGGATGGCTACACCTTC	CASSLSSLGADGYTF
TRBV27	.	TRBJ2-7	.	TGTGCCAGCACCTTGAGGTGGGAGGGGGCGGGAGAGCAGTACTTC	CASTLRWEGAGEQYF
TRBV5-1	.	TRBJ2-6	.	TGCGCCAGCAGGAGGGGCGGTCTAGCTATTCCCACTGGGGCCAACGTCCTGACTTTC	CASRRGGLAIPTGANVLTF
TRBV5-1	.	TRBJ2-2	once	TGCGCCAGCAGCTTGTTGCATAACCCCACAGGGCTAGGGGAGCTGTTTTTT	CASSLLHNPTGLGELFF
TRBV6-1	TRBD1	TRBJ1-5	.	TGTGCCAGCAGTGGCTTACGGACAGGGAGTAGCAATCAGCCCCAGCATTTT	CASSGLRTGSSNQPQHF
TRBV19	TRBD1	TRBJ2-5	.	TGTGCCAGTAGTGACCGGGACAGGGGCTTCCAGTACTTC	CASSDRDRGFQYF
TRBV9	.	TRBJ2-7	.	TGTGCCAGCAGCGTAGGGTCAGGGGGGAGACTCGAGCAGTACTTC	CASSVGSGGRLEQYF
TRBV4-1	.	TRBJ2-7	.	TGCGCCAGCAGCCAAGAGGGGGAGCTCAGCTCCTACGAGCAGTACTTC	CASSQEGELSSYEQYF
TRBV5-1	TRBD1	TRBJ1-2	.	TGCGCCAGCAGCGTAGAACAGGGGATCTATGGCTACACCTTC	CASSVEQGIYGYTF
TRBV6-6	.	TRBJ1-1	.	TGTGCCAGCACCACGGGGCAGAGCAATGAAGCTTTCTTT	CASTTGQSNEAFF
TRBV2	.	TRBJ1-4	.	TGTGCCAGCAGGAACAGGGCAACTAATGAAAAACTGTTTTTT	CASRNRATNEKLFF
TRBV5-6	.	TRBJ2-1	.	TGTGCCAGCAGCTCCTGGGCACAGCAGTTCTTC	CASSSWAQQFF
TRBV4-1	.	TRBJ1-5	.	TGCGCCAGCAGCCAAGTGGGAGGGAGAGATAGAAATCAGCCCCAGCATTTT	CASSQVGGRDRNQPQHF
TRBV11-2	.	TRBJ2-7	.	TGTGCCAGCAGCTCCCATGTGACATCCTACGAGCAGTACTTC	CASSSHVTSYEQYF
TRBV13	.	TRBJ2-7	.	TGTGCCAGCAGCCCCGAGGGGGGAAGCTCCTACGAGCAGTACTTC	CASSPEGGSSYEQYF
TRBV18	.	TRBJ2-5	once	TGTGCCAGCTCACCATTCGAGAAAGAGACCCAGTACTTC	CASSPFEKETQYF
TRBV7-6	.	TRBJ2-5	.	TGTGCCAGCAGCCCAGAAGCAGATTTTTGGGAGACCCAGTACTTC	CASSPEADFWETQYF
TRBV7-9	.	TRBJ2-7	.	TGTGCCAGCAGCTTGAGGGGGGACTACGAGCAGTACTTC	CASSLRGDYEQYF
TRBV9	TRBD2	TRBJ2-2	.	TGTGCCAGCAGCGACAGGCGGGGGGTTATTAACACCGGGGAGCTGTTTTTT	CASSDRRGVINTGELFF
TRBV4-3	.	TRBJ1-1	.	TGCGCCAGCAGCCAAGATACAGGGACACCGCGAGTGGAAGCTTTCTTT	CASSQDTGTPRVEAFF